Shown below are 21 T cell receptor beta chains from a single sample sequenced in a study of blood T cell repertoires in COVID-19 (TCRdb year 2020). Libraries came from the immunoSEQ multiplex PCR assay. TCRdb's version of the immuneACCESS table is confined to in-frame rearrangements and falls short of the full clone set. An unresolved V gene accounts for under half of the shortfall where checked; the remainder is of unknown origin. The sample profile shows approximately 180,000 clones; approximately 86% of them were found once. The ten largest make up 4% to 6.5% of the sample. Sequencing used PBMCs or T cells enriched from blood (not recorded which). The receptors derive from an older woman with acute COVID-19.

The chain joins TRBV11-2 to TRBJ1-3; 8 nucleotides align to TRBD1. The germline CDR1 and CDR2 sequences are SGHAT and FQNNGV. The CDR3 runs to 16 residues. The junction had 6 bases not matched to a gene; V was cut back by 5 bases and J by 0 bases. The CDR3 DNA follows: TGTGCCAGCAGCCCGAATACAGGGGGCTCTGGAAACACCATATATTTT. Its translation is CASSPNTGGSGNTIYF.

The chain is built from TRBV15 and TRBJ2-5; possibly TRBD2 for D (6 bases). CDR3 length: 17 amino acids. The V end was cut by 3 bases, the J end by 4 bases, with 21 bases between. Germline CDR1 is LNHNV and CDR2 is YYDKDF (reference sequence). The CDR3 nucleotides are TGTGCCACCAGCAGGGGAGGACGCCTGGGGGAAGGAGAGACCCAGTACTTC. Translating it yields CATSRGGRLGEGETQYF.

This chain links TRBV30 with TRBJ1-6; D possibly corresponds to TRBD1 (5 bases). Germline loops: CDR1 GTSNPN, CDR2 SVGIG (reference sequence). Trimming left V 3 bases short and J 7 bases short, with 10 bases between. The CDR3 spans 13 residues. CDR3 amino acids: CAWSSGLNSPLHF. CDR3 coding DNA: TGTGCCTGGAGCTCAGGGCTAAATTCACCCCTCCACTTT.

CDR3 in DNA: TGTGCCAGCAGCTCCCAAAGCGGGGGGGTCACAGATACGCAGTATTTT. It translates to CASSSQSGGVTDTQYF. The chain combines TRBV11-3 with TRBJ2-3; TRBD2 matches at 10 bases. J lost 2 bases, V lost 4 bases, and 6 bases had no gene match. The CDR3 has 16 residues. CDR1 and CDR2 from the germline V gene are SGHNT and YENEEA.

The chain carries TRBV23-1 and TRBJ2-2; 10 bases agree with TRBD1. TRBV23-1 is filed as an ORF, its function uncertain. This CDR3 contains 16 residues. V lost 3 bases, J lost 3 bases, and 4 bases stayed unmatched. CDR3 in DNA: TGCGCCAGCAGTCACTCAGGGACAGGGGACACCGGGGAGCTGTTTTTT. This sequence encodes CASSHSGTGDTGELFF.

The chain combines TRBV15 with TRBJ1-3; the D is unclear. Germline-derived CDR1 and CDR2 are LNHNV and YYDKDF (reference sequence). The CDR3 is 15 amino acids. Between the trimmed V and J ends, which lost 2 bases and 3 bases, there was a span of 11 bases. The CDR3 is CATSRQSGYGNTIYF. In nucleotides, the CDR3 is TGTGCCACCAGCAGACAAAGCGGTTATGGAAACACCATATATTTT.

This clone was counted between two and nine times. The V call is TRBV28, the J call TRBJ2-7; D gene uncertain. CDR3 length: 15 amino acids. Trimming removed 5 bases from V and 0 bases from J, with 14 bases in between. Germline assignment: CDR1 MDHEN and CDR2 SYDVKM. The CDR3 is CASSPPGQSSYEQYV. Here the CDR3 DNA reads TGTGCCAGCAGTCCCCCGGGTCAGAGCTCCTACGAGCAGTACGTC.

DNA for the CDR3: TGTGCCAGCACCCCACAGGGGGCTGAGAGTGAGCAGTTCTTC. This encodes CASTPQGAESEQFF. The chain has TRBV5-4 and TRBJ2-1, with 9 positions matching TRBD1. The junction had 10 bases not matched to a gene; V was cut back by 6 bases and J by 9 bases. The CDR3 loop spans 14 amino acids. Germline V lookup: CDR1 SGHNT, CDR2 YYREEE (reference sequence).

CDR3 in amino acids: CASSSQVQGGGNYGYTF. CDR3 bases: TGTGCCAGCAGCTCCCAGGTCCAGGGAGGTGGGAACTATGGCTACACCTTC. The V gene is TRBV7-2, the J gene TRBJ1-2; D might be TRBD1 (5 bases). The CDR3 totals 17 residues. Germline CDR1 SGHTA, CDR2 FQGNSA. Trimming cost V 4 bases and J 2 bases, with 20 bases left between them.

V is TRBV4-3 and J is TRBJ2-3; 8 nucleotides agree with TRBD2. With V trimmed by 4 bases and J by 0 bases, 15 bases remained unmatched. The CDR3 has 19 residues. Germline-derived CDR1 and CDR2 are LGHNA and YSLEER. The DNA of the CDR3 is TGCGCCAGCAGCCCAGCGAGGGGGAGCGGGAGCCTCAGCACAGATACGCAGTATTTT. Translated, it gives CASSPARGSGSLSTDTQYF.

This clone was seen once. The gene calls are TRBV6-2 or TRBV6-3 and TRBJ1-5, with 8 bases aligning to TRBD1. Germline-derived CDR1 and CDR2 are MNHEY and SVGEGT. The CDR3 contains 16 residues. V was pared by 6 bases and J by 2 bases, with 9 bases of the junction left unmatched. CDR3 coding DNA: TGTGCCAGCAGCAGACGACAGGGGAGGCGCAATCAGCCCCAGCATTTT. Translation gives CASSRRQGRRNQPQHF.

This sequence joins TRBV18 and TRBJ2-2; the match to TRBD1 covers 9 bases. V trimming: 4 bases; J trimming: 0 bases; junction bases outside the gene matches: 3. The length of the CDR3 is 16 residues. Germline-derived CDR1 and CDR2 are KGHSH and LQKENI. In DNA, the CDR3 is TGTGCCAGCTCACTAAGGACAGGGGCGAACACCGGGGAGCTGTTTTTT. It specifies CASSLRTGANTGELFF.

Written as DNA, the CDR3 is TGCGCCAGCAGCCCCTTTCCGGGACAGGAAGCTTTCTTT. It yields the protein CASSPFPGQEAFF. The chain uses TRBV5-1 and TRBJ1-1; TRBD1 matches at 7 bases. Germline V CDR1 and CDR2: SGHRS, YFSETQ. Trimming cost V 4 bases and J 8 bases; bases outside gene matches: 8. CDR3 length equals 13 residues. The full variable domain, rest sourced from reference TRBV5-1 and TRBJ1-1, is KAGVTQTPRYLIKTRGQQVTLSCSPISGHRSVSWYQQTPGQGLQFLFEYFSETQRNKGNFPGRFSGRQFSNSRSEMNVSTLELGDSALYLCASSPFPGQEAFFGQGTRLTVV.

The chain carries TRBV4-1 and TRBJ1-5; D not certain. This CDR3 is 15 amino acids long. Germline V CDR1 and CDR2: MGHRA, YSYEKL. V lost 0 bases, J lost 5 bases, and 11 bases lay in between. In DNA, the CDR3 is TGCGCCAGCAGCCAAGATACAGCCGTTTATCAGCCCCAGCATTTT. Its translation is CASSQDTAVYQPQHF.

CDR3 sequence: CAGRATGGSYNEQFF. CDR3 bases: TGTGCCGGGAGGGCCACAGGAGGCTCCTACAATGAGCAGTTCTTC. V is TRBV28 and J is TRBJ2-1, with 7 positions matching TRBD2. V lost 11 bases, J lost 0 bases, and 10 bases stayed unmatched. CDR3 length equals 15 residues. CDR1 and CDR2 from the germline V gene are MDHEN and SYDVKM.

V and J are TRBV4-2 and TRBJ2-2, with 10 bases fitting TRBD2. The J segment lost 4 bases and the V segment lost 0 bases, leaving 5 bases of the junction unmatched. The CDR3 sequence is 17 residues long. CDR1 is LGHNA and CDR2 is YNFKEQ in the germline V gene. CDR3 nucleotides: TGTGCCAGCAGCCAAGAGATAACTAGCGGGGTCACCGGGGAGCTGTTTTTT. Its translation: CASSQEITSGVTGELFF.

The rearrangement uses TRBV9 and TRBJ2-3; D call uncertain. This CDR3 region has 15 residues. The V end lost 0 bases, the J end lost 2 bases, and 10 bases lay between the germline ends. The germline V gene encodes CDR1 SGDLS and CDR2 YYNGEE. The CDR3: CASSVVGELTDTQYF. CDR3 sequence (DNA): TGTGCCAGCAGCGTAGTAGGAGAGCTCACAGATACGCAGTATTTT.

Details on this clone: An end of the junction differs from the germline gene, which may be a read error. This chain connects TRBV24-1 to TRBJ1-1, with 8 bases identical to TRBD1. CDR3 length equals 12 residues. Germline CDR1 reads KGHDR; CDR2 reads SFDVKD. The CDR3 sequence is CASRGPNTEAFF. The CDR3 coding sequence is TGTGCCTCCAGGGGGCCCAACACTGAAGCTTTCTTT.

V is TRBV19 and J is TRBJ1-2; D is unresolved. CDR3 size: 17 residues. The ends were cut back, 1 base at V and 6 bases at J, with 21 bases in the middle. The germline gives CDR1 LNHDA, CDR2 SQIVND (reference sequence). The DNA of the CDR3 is TGTGCCAGTAGTATAGGACTTCGGGGTAATCGGTTCAATGGCTACACCTTC. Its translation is CASSIGLRGNRFNGYTF.

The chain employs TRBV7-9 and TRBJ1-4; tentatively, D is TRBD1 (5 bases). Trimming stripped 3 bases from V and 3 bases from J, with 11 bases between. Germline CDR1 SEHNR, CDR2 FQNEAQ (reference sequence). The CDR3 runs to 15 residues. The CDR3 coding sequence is TGTGCCAGCAGCTTCGGGGGAGGGGCTAATGAAAAACTGTTTTTT. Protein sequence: CASSFGGGANEKLFF.

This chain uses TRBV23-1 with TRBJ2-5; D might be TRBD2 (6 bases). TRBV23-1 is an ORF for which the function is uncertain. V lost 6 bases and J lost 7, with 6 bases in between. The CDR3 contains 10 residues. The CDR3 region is CASREGTQYF. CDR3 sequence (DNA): TGCGCCAGCAGGGAGGGGACCCAGTACTTC.